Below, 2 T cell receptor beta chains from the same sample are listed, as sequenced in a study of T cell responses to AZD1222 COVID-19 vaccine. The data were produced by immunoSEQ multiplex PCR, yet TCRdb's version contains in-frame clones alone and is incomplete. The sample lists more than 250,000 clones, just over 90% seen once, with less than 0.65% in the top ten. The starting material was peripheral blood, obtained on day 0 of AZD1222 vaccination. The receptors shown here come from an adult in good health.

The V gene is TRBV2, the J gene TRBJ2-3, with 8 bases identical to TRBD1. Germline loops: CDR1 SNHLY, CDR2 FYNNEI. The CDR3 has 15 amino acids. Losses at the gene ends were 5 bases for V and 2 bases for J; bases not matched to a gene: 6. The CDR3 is CASSNRDRYTDTQYF. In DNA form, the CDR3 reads TGTGCCAGCAGTAACCGGGACAGGTACACAGATACGCAGTATTTT.

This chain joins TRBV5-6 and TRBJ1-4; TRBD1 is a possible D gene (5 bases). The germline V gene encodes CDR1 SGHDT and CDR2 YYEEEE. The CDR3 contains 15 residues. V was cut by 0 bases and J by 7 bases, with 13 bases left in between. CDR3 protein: CASSLGRGGFEKLFF. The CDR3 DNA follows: TGTGCCAGCAGCTTGGGAAGGGGCGGGTTTGAAAAACTGTTTTTT.